This TCR beta chain was sequenced during a study of cytomegalovirus exposure and HLA in healthy donors. Study conclusions and caveats: HLA alleles were associated with 15,000 to 20,000 TCR beta sequences in a later analysis at 0.05 false discovery rate. Earlier analysis found most TCR beta V segments productive about 90% or about 30% of the time.

Worth noting for this clone: The antigen is undetermined.

The junction had 4 bases not matched to a gene; V was cut back by 2 bases and J by 0 bases. This CDR3 is built from 16 residues. Germline loops: CDR1 MGHRA, CDR2 YSYEKL. Primers included in the PCR were 60 Vbeta and 13 Jbeta primers. Generated by immunoSEQ multiplex PCR, the TCRdb table keeps only in-frame clones and is missing some. The sample lists over 85,000 clones; roughly three quarters were seen once. Sequencing used PBMCs. V and J are TRBV4-1 and TRBJ2-1; 7 bases match TRBD2. The TCR originated in a female donor in good health and CMV-seronegative. This CDR3 reads CASSQPGLSSYNEQFF. In DNA form, the CDR3 reads TGCGCCAGCAGCCAACCGGGACTAAGCTCCTACAATGAGCAGTTCTTC.